These 25 T cell receptor beta chains came from one sample sequenced in a study of T cell responses to AZD1222 COVID-19 vaccine. Repertoires were generated with immunoSEQ multiplex PCR, while TCRdb's copy carries only in-frame clones and drops some. The sample has tens of thousands of clones; roughly 88% are singletons. Specimen: peripheral blood, collected on day 0 of AZD1222 vaccination. The receptor source for this set is an adult in good health.

The genes are TRBV7-9 and TRBJ1-1, with D unclear. The CDR3 spans 15 residues. Germline values: CDR1 SEHNR, CDR2 FQNEAQ (reference sequence). V lost 1 base and J lost 4, with 13 bases in between. CDR3 sequence: CASSLGQAEGTEAFF. DNA for the CDR3: TGTGCCAGCAGCTTAGGGCAGGCCGAGGGCACTGAAGCTTTCTTT.

The chain uses TRBV27 and TRBJ2-1; 9 nucleotides align to TRBD2. Trimming took 7 bases from V and 0 from J; bases not matched to a gene: 10. Germline loops: CDR1 MNHEY, CDR2 SMNVEV (reference sequence). There are 17 residues in the CDR3. The CDR3 DNA sequence: TGTGCCAGCATCCTTAGCGGGAGCGCGAGCTCCTACAATGAGCAGTTCTTC. It is translated as CASILSGSASSYNEQFF.

This chain uses TRBV15 with TRBJ2-3; no firm D call. V lost 0 bases and J 0 bases, leaving 7 bases between the germline ends. Germline loops: CDR1 LNHNV, CDR2 YYDKDF (reference sequence). The CDR3 runs to 15 residues. The CDR3 DNA follows: TGTGCCACCAGCAGAGAATGGTCGAGCACAGATACGCAGTATTTT. Amino acids: CATSREWSSTDTQYF.

Note on this clone: The germline gene is not matched at one end of the junction; a read error may be the cause. The V call is TRBV19, the J call TRBJ2-1; 10 bases line up with TRBD1. The CDR3 has 16 amino acids. Germline loops: CDR1 LNHDA, CDR2 SQIVND (reference sequence). CDR3 loop: CASSVDAGTGANEQFF. In DNA form, the CDR3 reads TGTGCCAGTAGTGTAGATGCCGGGACAGGGGCGAACGAGCAGTTCTTC.

The chain uses TRBV27 and TRBJ1-5; 9 nucleotides agree with TRBD1. V lost 7 bases to trimming and J lost 4 bases; unmatched junction nucleotides: 8. The V gene's germline CDR1 is MNHEY and CDR2 SMNVEV (reference sequence). CDR3 length: 15 amino acids. CDR3 in amino acids: CASKTHRGPNQPQHF. In nucleotides, the CDR3 is TGTGCCAGCAAAACCCACAGGGGGCCAAATCAGCCCCAGCATTTT.

The chain employs TRBV6-5 and TRBJ1-5; 7 nucleotides align to TRBD1. This CDR3 region has 15 residues. V lost 5 bases and J lost 5; bases outside the gene matches: 9. In germline, CDR1 is MNHEY, CDR2 SVGAGI. The CDR3 nucleotides are TGTGCCAGCAGTCCGGAGGAGGGGGCCTATCAGCCCCAGCATTTT. Protein: CASSPEEGAYQPQHF.

The chain links TRBV4-3 to TRBJ2-1; 9 nucleotides match TRBD1. From germline, CDR1 is LGHNA and CDR2 YSLEER. Trimming removed 0 bases from V and 6 bases from J; junction bases left unmatched: 6. The CDR3 sequence is 16 residues long. The CDR3 region is CASSQDATGGANEQFF. DNA of the CDR3: TGCGCCAGCAGCCAAGATGCGACAGGGGGTGCCAATGAGCAGTTCTTC.

The rearrangement uses TRBV19 and TRBJ2-6; D remains unclear. V was clipped by 3 bases and J by 1 base, with 10 bases between them. The CDR3 is 16 residues long. In germline, CDR1 is LNHDA, CDR2 SQIVND (reference sequence). CDR3 DNA: TGTGCCAGTAGTATGCACTCAGGATCTGGGGCCAACGTCCTGACTTTC. Its translation is CASSMHSGSGANVLTF.

The rearrangement links TRBV5-1 to TRBJ2-2; 8 positions match TRBD1. CDR1 is SGHRS, CDR2 YFSETQ, per germline. V lost 7 bases and J lost 6; bases outside the gene matches: 8. CDR3 length: 14 amino acids. Here the CDR3 reads CASESTGVAGELFF. CDR3 nucleotide sequence: TGCGCCAGCGAGTCGACAGGGGTCGCCGGGGAGCTGTTTTTT.

Here the CDR3 reads CSVEIGMNTEAFF. The CDR3, as DNA: TGCAGCGTTGAAATCGGTATGAACACTGAAGCTTTCTTT. The genes are TRBV29-1 and TRBJ1-1; D remains ambiguous. This CDR3 has 13 amino acids. V was cut by 2 bases and J by 0 bases, with 7 bases left in between. Per the germline V gene, CDR1 is SQVTM and CDR2 is ANQGSEA.

The count of this clone is one. This chain connects TRBV5-4 to TRBJ2-5, with D possibly being TRBD1 or TRBD2 (5 bases each). The V end was cut by 2 bases, the J end by 4 bases, with 15 bases between. The CDR3 spans 15 residues. The germline V gene has CDR1 SGHNT and CDR2 YYREEE (reference sequence). CDR3 bases: TGTGCCAGCAGCTTTCGTGGCAGGGAGTCAGAGACCCAGTACTTC. Translating gives CASSFRGRESETQYF.

V gene TRBV6-5 combines with J gene TRBJ1-5; TRBD1 agrees at 7 bases. CDR1 is MNHEY, CDR2 SVGAGI, per germline. V dropped 7 bases and J dropped 6; count of bases not matched to a gene: 9. This CDR3 has 14 residues. The CDR3 DNA reads as TGTGCCAGCACCGGGACAGTTGGAAGTCAGCCCCAGCATTTT. Translating gives CASTGTVGSQPQHF.

This rearrangement joins TRBV6-1 to TRBJ2-7, with TRBD1 identical over 9 bases. Germline CDR1 and CDR2: MNHNS and SASEGT. The CDR3 has 17 amino acids. Losses at the gene ends were 1 base for V and 6 bases for J; bases not matched to a gene: 13. The CDR3 nucleotides are TGTGCCAGCAGTGAAGAATTCCTTGGGACAGGGATCCGCGAGCAGTACTTC. This gives the protein CASSEEFLGTGIREQYF.

This clone showed up just once. This chain connects TRBV5-1 to TRBJ2-6, with 7 bases matching TRBD2. After removal of 5 bases from V and 0 bases from J, the junction contained 14 bases not matched to a gene. This CDR3 is 19 amino acids long. Germline assignment: CDR1 SGHRS and CDR2 YFSETQ. The CDR3 spells CASRYQTSTSLSGANVLTF. The DNA of the CDR3 is TGCGCCAGCAGATACCAGACTAGCACCTCGCTCTCTGGGGCCAACGTCCTGACTTTC.

This clone is a singleton in its sample. The genes are TRBV5-1 and TRBJ1-1; the D gene is possibly TRBD1 (5 bases). The V end lost 3 bases, the J end lost 6 bases, and 18 bases lay between the germline ends. CDR1 and CDR2 from the germline V gene are SGHRS and YFSETQ. The CDR3 runs to 15 residues. CDR3 amino acids: CASSSGEGRAAEAFF. The CDR3 bases are TGCGCCAGCAGCTCGGGGGAGGGCAGGGCGGCTGAAGCTTTCTTT. The entire variable domain, with the rest obtained from reference TRBV5-1 and TRBJ1-1, is as follows: KAGVTQTPRYLIKTRGQQVTLSCSPISGHRSVSWYQQTPGQGLQFLFEYFSETQRNKGNFPGRFSGRQFSNSRSEMNVSTLELGDSALYLCASSSGEGRAAEAFFGQGTRLTVV.

The rearrangement uses TRBV27 and TRBJ1-5; no firm D call. Germline loops: CDR1 MNHEY, CDR2 SMNVEV (reference sequence). V dropped 8 bases and J dropped 6 bases, with 11 bases sitting between them. This CDR3 region has 12 residues. The CDR3 loop reads CASAAGGQPQHF. In DNA, the CDR3 is TGTGCCAGCGCTGCTGGTGGTCAGCCCCAGCATTTT.

J is TRBJ1-1 and V is TRBV5-1; D gene uncertain. CDR3 size: 12 residues. V lost 0 bases, J lost 6 bases, and 6 bases lay in between. Germline loops: CDR1 SGHRS, CDR2 YFSETQ. This CDR3 reads CASSLEGPEAFF. CDR3 bases: TGCGCCAGCAGCTTGGAGGGTCCTGAAGCTTTCTTT. Full variable domain (remainder filled in from reference TRBV5-1 and TRBJ1-1): KAGVTQTPRYLIKTRGQQVTLSCSPISGHRSVSWYQQTPGQGLQFLFEYFSETQRNKGNFPGRFSGRQFSNSRSEMNVSTLELGDSALYLCASSLEGPEAFFGQGTRLTVV.

V usage is TRBV27 and J usage is TRBJ1-3; 8 nucleotides agree with TRBD1. The germline gives CDR1 MNHEY, CDR2 SMNVEV (reference sequence). The CDR3 totals 14 residues. V lost 6 bases, J lost 0 bases, and 1 base stayed unmatched. The CDR3 sequence: CASRGQGSGNTIYF. CDR3 in DNA: TGTGCCAGCAGAGGACAGGGCTCTGGAAACACCATATATTTT.

This clone was seen only a few times. CDR3 amino acids: CASSSSGGYNEQFF. CDR3 nucleotides: TGTGCCAGCAGCTCCTCCGGGGGCTACAATGAGCAGTTCTTC. V gene TRBV7-3 combines with J gene TRBJ2-1, with D maybe TRBD2 (6 bases). Germline V gene data show CDR1 as SGHTA and CDR2 as FQGTGA. This CDR3 is 14 amino acids long. The ends were cut back, 4 bases at V and 3 bases at J, with 10 bases in the middle.

This chain uses TRBV10-3 with TRBJ2-3; 8 bases map to TRBD2. The ends lost 3 bases at V and 0 bases at J; junction bases unmatched: 2. The germline V gene encodes CDR1 ENHRY and CDR2 SYGVKD. The CDR3 consists of 15 residues. This chain's CDR3 is CAISDVAGSTDTQYF. The CDR3 nucleotides read TGTGCCATCAGTGATGTAGCGGGAAGCACAGATACGCAGTATTTT.

The chain couples TRBV19 to TRBJ2-3, with 7 bases matching TRBD2. Germline lookup yields CDR1 LNHDA and CDR2 SQIVND (reference sequence). V shed 5 bases and J 0 bases; nucleotides not matched to a gene: 2. The CDR3 totals 14 residues. The CDR3 reads CASSDSGSTDTQYF. CDR3 nucleotide sequence: TGTGCCAGTAGTGATAGCGGGAGCACAGATACGCAGTATTTT. Combining the CDR3 with reference TRBV19 and TRBJ2-3 gives the whole variable domain DGGITQSPKYLFRKEGQNVTLSCEQNLNHDAMYWYRQDPGQGLRLIYYSQIVNDFQKGDIAEGYSVSREKKESFPLTVTSAQKNPTAFYLCASSDSGSTDTQYFGPGTRLTVL.

The V call is TRBV24-1, the J call TRBJ2-1, with D possibly matching TRBD2 (6 bases). Germline lookup yields CDR1 KGHDR and CDR2 SFDVKD. Trimming left V 7 bases short and J 2 bases short, with 14 bases between. The CDR3 extends over 15 amino acids. CDR3 sequence reads: CATSGDSPAYNEQFF. CDR3 bases: TGTGCCACCAGCGGGGACTCCCCGGCCTACAATGAGCAGTTCTTC.

V usage is TRBV15 and J usage is TRBJ2-1, with D uncertain. Germline assignment: CDR1 LNHNV and CDR2 YYDKDF (reference sequence). V lost 1 base to trimming and J lost 7 bases, with 5 bases between them. This CDR3 contains 12 residues. The CDR3 loop reads CATSRVLNEQFF. In nucleotides, the CDR3 is TGTGCCACCAGCAGAGTCCTAAATGAGCAGTTCTTC.

This rearrangement joins TRBV4-2 to TRBJ2-6, with D possibly matching TRBD1 (6 bases). CDR3 length equals 19 residues. The V gene lost 2 bases and the J gene lost 1 base, with 18 bases spanning the gap. CDR1 and CDR2 from the germline V gene are LGHNA and YNFKEQ. CDR3 sequence (DNA): TGTGCCAGCAGCCAAAAAACAACAGGGTTCCCGTCTGGGGCCAACGTCCTGACTTTC. It encodes CASSQKTTGFPSGANVLTF.

This clone appeared a single time. The gene calls are TRBV27 and TRBJ2-3; no clear D. The CDR3 has 13 residues. Germline CDR1 is MNHEY and CDR2 is SMNVEV (reference sequence). V lost 2 bases and J 2 bases, leaving 5 bases between the germline ends. For the CDR3, the DNA is TGTGCCAGCAGTTTAGGCTTCACAGATACGCAGTATTTT. It encodes CASSLGFTDTQYF.